The 3 T cell receptor beta chains listed next were all sequenced from one sample in a study of T cell changes during pregnancy in multiple sclerosis. Using immunoSEQ multiplex PCR, the repertoire was profiled, and TCRdb retains in-frame clones only, with some absent. This table holds some 29,000 clones, about 89% found once. The material sequenced was CD4+ T cells from peripheral blood mononuclear cells, taken in the first trimester of pregnancy. Receptors originate from a female donor in good health, enrolled as a control in a pregnancy study.

The chain carries TRBV28 and TRBJ2-7; 13 positions match TRBD2. The junction had 14 bases not matched to a gene; V was cut back by 3 bases and J by 6 bases. The CDR3 totals 18 residues. Germline loops: CDR1 MDHEN, CDR2 SYDVKM. CDR3 in DNA: TGTGCCAGCAGTTTCCCCTTAAAACTAGCGGGAGGGCCGCTCGAGCAGTACTTC. Its translation is CASSFPLKLAGGPLEQYF.

This clone has only a few counts. The chain recombines TRBV7-3 with TRBJ2-7; 7 nucleotides agree with TRBD2. The V gene end was trimmed by 5 bases and the J gene end by 6 bases; junction bases not matched to a gene: 10. The CDR3 contains 14 residues. Germline lookup yields CDR1 SGHTA and CDR2 FQGTGA. The CDR3 sequence is CASSPGGDGAEQYF. The CDR3 nucleotides read TGTGCCAGCAGCCCTGGGGGGGATGGGGCCGAGCAGTACTTC.

This chain connects TRBV5-1 to TRBJ2-1, with 13 bases fitting TRBD2. Germline V CDR1 and CDR2: SGHRS, YFSETQ. CDR3 length: 16 residues. Trimming removed 4 bases from V and 9 bases from J; junction bases left unmatched: 10. In DNA, the CDR3 is TGCGCCAGCAGCCCCCCACTAGCGGGAGGGAGCGGTGAGCAGTTCTTC. Amino acids: CASSPPLAGGSGEQFF.